This T cell receptor beta chain was obtained from a study of blood T cell repertoires in COVID-19. Overall study context: The study drew acute and convalescent COVID-19 samples from the United States, Italy and Spain. T cells, B-cell-depleted T cells, or PBMCs provided the cDNA or gDNA that served as material.

Under the authors' procedure: By means of reference gene primer amplification, nucleated cell counts were estimated. Clones were sequenced by immunoSEQ multiplex PCR, and TCRdb holds only the in-frame ones, with some missing. From that table come the V and J calls and clone size; the DNA was used to work out D and trimming. The sample holds about 100,000 clones, more than 90% seen once. Sequenced input: peripheral blood. This clonotype was sampled from a man aged 70 or older with acute or convalescent COVID-19.

CDR3 amino acids: CASSRGRGVYGYTF. DNA for the CDR3: TGCGCCAGCAGCCGGGGACGGGGGGTATATGGCTACACCTTC. The J gene is TRBJ1-2, the V gene TRBV5-1, with D perhaps TRBD1 (5 bases). Germline assignment: CDR1 SGHRS and CDR2 YFSETQ. The V end was cut by 4 bases, the J end by 5 bases, with 15 bases between. The CDR3 loop spans 14 amino acids.